This TCR beta chain derives from a study of T cell clonotyping in hematopoietic cell transplantation. Across the study: Recipients' pretransplant samples followed cytoreduction.

Time point denoted: recipient sample about 28 days before transplant, after cytoreduction. Recipients were bled about 28 days pretransplant and at posttransplant days 30, 100, 180. Data came from immunoSEQ multiplex PCR; TCRdb stores just in-frame clones and leaves some out. The data show roughly 45,000 clones, 86% seen once. Remarks on this clone: Its antigen is currently unknown.

Study-level results: CD4 and CD8 repertoire contributions could not be separated without sorting. At the given depth, recipient repertoires were over 95% de novo clonotypes.

The specimen was peripheral blood mononuclear cells, collected before stem cell transplant. The clonotype comes from a man aged 60-69 years with biphenotypic leukemia. Some clones in this sample may be carry-over from other donors' samples.

The CDR3 here is CASTAGSYGYTF. The CDR3 DNA reads TGTGCCAGCACGGCAGGCAGTTATGGCTACACCTTC. The chain recombines TRBV6-5 with TRBJ1-2; D ambiguous. V lost 7 bases to trimming and J lost 5 bases, with 11 bases between them. Germline V gene data show CDR1 as MNHEY and CDR2 as SVGAGI. The CDR3 length is 12 residues.